Sequencing of this TCR beta chain was carried out in a study of post-analysis software for immune sequencing data. Study as a whole: Disease trajectories encompassed relapsing-remitting, secondary progressive and progressive-relapsing multiple sclerosis.

Turning to this clonotype: The antigen is not known. One end of the junction varies from germline; a read error may be responsible.

Germline CDR1 and CDR2: DFQATT and SNEGSKA (reference sequence). The length of the CDR3 is 11 residues. Incorporated into the TCR beta cDNA libraries were unique molecular identifiers, which served to reduce PCR and sequencing biases. T cells numbering 1 to 10 million yielded roughly 0.5 million cDNA molecules. TCRdb redid the calling of the PCR reads with MiXCR, one entry per CDR3 protein. The sample contains fewer than 850,000 distinct CDR3 sequences, roughly 27% of which appear only once. Study-wide results and caveats: Several TRBV segments were more frequent in patients than controls; TRBV5-6, TRBV5-1 and TRBV20-1 belonged to this group.

The chain carries TRBV20-1 and TRBJ2-7; no clear D gene. This sequence originates from a girl between 5 and 17 years old with multiple sclerosis. What was sequenced was blood. The CDR3 here is CSARDSYEQNF. The CDR3 DNA is TGCAGTGCTAGAGATTCCTACGAGCAGAACTTC.